This is a list of T cell receptor beta chains from one sample in a study of CD8 T cells in Susac syndrome. TCRdb re-derived calls from the immunoSEQ multiplex PCR reads in MiXCR, one entry per CDR3 protein. The sample contains approximately 160,000 distinct CDR3 sequences, approximately 93% of which appear only once. The sequenced sample consisted of CD4+ T cells from PBMCs. The receptors originated from a human donor with multiple sclerosis. Each CDR3 is given with its conserved first and last residue. A D gene is named only where the DNA matches it firmly. A clone size is listed for some rows: how often the clone was seen (once, few, many), or a class if it is expanded.

d_gene	v_gene	abundance	j_gene	len	CDR3nt	CDR3aa
TRBD2	TRBV5-1	-	TRBJ2-1	15	TGCGCCAGCAGCGAGGGACTAGCGGGAGTACATGAGCAGTTCTTC	CASSEGLAGVHEQFF
-	TRBV6-6	-	TRBJ1-1	14	TGTGCCAGCAGTTACGAGGGGCGAGGCACTGAAGCTTTCTTT	CASSYEGRGTEAFF
-	TRBV5-1	once	TRBJ2-1	14	TGCGCCAGCAGCCGGATGAGCTCCTACAATGAGCAGTTCTTC	CASSRMSSYNEQFF
-	TRBV10-3	-	TRBJ2-7	14	TGTGCCATCAGTGAGTTGGGGGGATCGAGGGAGCAGTACTTC	CAISELGGSREQYF
-	TRBV7-2	-	TRBJ2-3	15	TGTGCCAGCAGGCCCCCTGGGGGGATCACAGATACGCAGTATTTT	CASRPPGGITDTQYF
-	TRBV4-1	-	TRBJ1-2	14	TGCGCCAGCAGCCAAGCGGCTGGCGGTTATGGCTACACCTTC	CASSQAAGGYGYTF
-	TRBV7-2	-	TRBJ2-2	14	TGTGCCAGCAGCTTCCGGGTCAGGGATGGTGAGCTGTTTTTT	CASSFRVRDGELFF
TRBD1	TRBV12-3/TRBV12-4	-	TRBJ2-1	14	TGTGCCAGCACCCCCAGACAGGGGTACAATGAGCAGTTCTTC	CASTPRQGYNEQFF
-	TRBV7-9	-	TRBJ2-5	13	TGTGCCAGCAGCCGGGCTGCGACGGAGACCCAGTACTTC	CASSRAATETQYF
-	TRBV6-1	-	TRBJ2-3	13	TGTGCCAGCAACTACAGGGTAACAGATACGCAGTATTTT	CASNYRVTDTQYF
TRBD2	TRBV5-1	-	TRBJ2-1	16	TGCGCCAGCAGCTCCGCCGGGACTAGCAGTCACAATGAGCAGTTCTTC	CASSSAGTSSHNEQFF
TRBD1	TRBV20-1	-	TRBJ1-2	12	TGCAGTGCTGCGGACAGGGGAGTTGGCTACACCTTC	CSAADRGVGYTF
TRBD2	TRBV30	-	TRBJ2-1	15	TGTGCCTGGAGTGCCCTAGCGGGAGCCTACAATGAGCAGTTCTTC	CAWSALAGAYNEQFF
-	TRBV6-1	-	TRBJ1-4	15	TGTGCCAGCAGTGACCTTGGAAGGACTAATGAAAAACTGTTTTTT	CASSDLGRTNEKLFF
-	TRBV24-1	-	TRBJ2-2	17	TGTGCCACCAGTGACCCGGCTGGAGGGGGGCCCACCGGGGAGCTGTTTTTT	CATSDPAGGGPTGELFF
-	TRBV6-1	-	TRBJ1-1	16	TGTGCCAGCACCCCCTTGGGGGGCCGAGGGAACACTGAAGCTTTCTTT	CASTPLGGRGNTEAFF
-	TRBV19	-	TRBJ1-2	13	TGTGCCAGCAGGCAGGGAATCGACTATGGCTACACCTTC	CASRQGIDYGYTF
-	TRBV27	-	TRBJ1-1	14	TGTGCCAGCAGTAATGAATATAGGAGCACTGAAGCTTTCTTT	CASSNEYRSTEAFF
-	TRBV5-8	-	TRBJ2-1	12	TGTGCCAGCAGCTTGGCCAGCGTTGAGCAGTTCTTC	CASSLASVEQFF
TRBD1	TRBV12-3/TRBV12-4	-	TRBJ2-7	14	TGTGCCAGCAGCCCCACCGGGACAGGCTACGAGCAGTACTTC	CASSPTGTGYEQYF
TRBD1	TRBV20-1	-	TRBJ1-2	14	TGCAGTGCCACCGGGACAGTCATTTTGTATGGCTACACCTTC	CSATGTVILYGYTF
-	TRBV2	few	TRBJ2-3	13	TGTGCCAGCCGGGGGACTAGCACAGATACGCAGTATTTT	CASRGTSTDTQYF
TRBD2	TRBV7-9	-	TRBJ2-3	16	TGTGCCAGCAGCACCGGGACTAGCGGGAGATCGGATACGCAGTATTTT	CASSTGTSGRSDTQYF
TRBD1	TRBV4-3	-	TRBJ2-4	15	TGCGCCAGCAGCCAGAAACAGACAGGGTCGGACATTCAGTACTTC	CASSQKQTGSDIQYF
-	TRBV15	few	TRBJ1-1	13	TGTGCCACCAGCACCCGGAGGGGAACTGAAGCTTTCTTT	CATSTRRGTEAFF
-	TRBV7-6	-	TRBJ2-7	16	TGTGCCAGCAGCTTAGGGACGGGAGCTAGCTCCTACGAGCAGTACTTC	CASSLGTGASSYEQYF
TRBD1	TRBV15	once	TRBJ1-5	16	TGTGCCACCAGCAGACGGGACAGGGGAAGCAATCAGCCCCAGCATTTT	CATSRRDRGSNQPQHF
-	TRBV2	-	TRBJ2-1	11	TGTGCCAGCAGTGATACGGGTGAGCAGTTCTTC	CASSDTGEQFF
TRBD1	TRBV7-2	-	TRBJ1-2	15	TGTGCCAGCAGCCAGACGGCGGGACAGATTAATGGCTACACCTTC	CASSQTAGQINGYTF
-	TRBV12-5	-	TRBJ1-2	11	TGTGCTAGTGGGGCAGGGGTCGGCTACACCTTC	CASGAGVGYTF
-	TRBV20-1	-	TRBJ2-1	15	TGCAGTGCTCACCCGGGACCTTCCACGGGCAATGAGCAGTTCTTC	CSAHPGPSTGNEQFF
TRBD2	TRBV5-1	-	TRBJ2-7	16	TGCGCCAGCAGCTTGGCCCCTAGCGGGAGGGACTACGAGCAGTACTTC	CASSLAPSGRDYEQYF
-	TRBV7-2	-	TRBJ2-3	14	TGTGCCAGCAGCTTTGGTTCGGGTGAGGATACGCAGTATTTT	CASSFGSGEDTQYF
-	TRBV20-1	-	TRBJ2-3	11	TGCAGTGGCTCACCGGGAGATACGCAGTATTTT	CSGSPGDTQYF
-	TRBV10-3	-	TRBJ2-1	17	TGTGCCATCAGTGAGTCCTTTAGCGCGAGCTCCTACAATGAGCAGTTCTTC	CAISESFSASSYNEQFF
-	TRBV24-1	-	TRBJ2-1	18	TGTGCCACCAGTGATCCGAGGCAGCGGGTGGGGGGATACAATGAGCAGTTCTTC	CATSDPRQRVGGYNEQFF
TRBD1	TRBV29-1	once	TRBJ2-7	13	TGCAGCGTTCTCGGAGACAGGGTCTACGAGCAGTACTTC	CSVLGDRVYEQYF
-	TRBV11-3	-	TRBJ2-1	15	TGTGCCAGCAGCTTAGGGGGAGCCTCCAACAATGAGCAGTTCTTC	CASSLGGASNNEQFF
-	TRBV28	-	TRBJ2-5	14	TGTGCCAGCCGTTCGACGGGAGCCGGTGAGACCCAGTACTTC	CASRSTGAGETQYF